Following are 6 T cell receptor beta chains from one sample sequenced in a study of blood T cell repertoires in COVID-19. TCRdb keeps only in-frame clones here, not all; method: immunoSEQ multiplex PCR. There are roughly 62,000 clones in the sample; around 85% occur only once, and roughly 20% lies in the top ten. The sequencing sample was made of peripheral blood. These receptors originate from a woman aged 80 or over with active or convalescent COVID-19.

The V and J genes are TRBV7-2 and TRBJ1-2; 9 nucleotides match TRBD1. The CDR3 extends over 16 amino acids. CDR1 is SGHTA, CDR2 FQGNSA, per germline. V dropped 1 base and J dropped 3; count of bases not matched to a gene: 6. CDR3 nucleotide sequence: TGTGCCAGCAGCTTAGGCCTCGGACAGGGGTACTATGGCTACACCTTC. This translates into CASSLGLGQGYYGYTF.

The CDR3 coding sequence is TGTGCCAGCAGCTTAGGGCAGGATGAAGCTTTCTTT. It codes for CASSLGQDEAFF. This chain connects TRBV11-3 to TRBJ1-1, with D hard to call. CDR3 size: 12 residues. Trimming cost V 1 base and J 7 bases, with 7 bases left between them. Per germline, CDR1 SGHNT and CDR2 YENEEA.

The V call is TRBV19, the J call TRBJ1-6; D not certain. V dropped 5 bases and J dropped 0 bases, with 17 bases sitting between them. Germline assignment: CDR1 LNHDA and CDR2 SQIVND (reference sequence). The CDR3 is 18 residues long. The CDR3 bases are TGTGCCAGTAGTTCCCCCGCGGGCAGGAGCTCCTATAATTCACCCCTCCACTTT. It codes for CASSSPAGRSSYNSPLHF.

The rearrangement uses TRBV24-1 and TRBJ2-6; D perhaps matches TRBD1 (6 bases). This CDR3 is built from 15 residues. Germline values: CDR1 KGHDR, CDR2 SFDVKD. The V end was cut by 6 bases, the J end by 1 base, with 9 bases between. DNA for the CDR3: TGTGCCACCAGTTCAGGGGTATCTGGGGCCAACGTCCTGACTTTC. Protein product: CATSSGVSGANVLTF.

The rearrangement uses TRBV7-2 and TRBJ1-1; D gene unclear. V lost 3 bases, J lost 6 bases, and 11 bases lay in between. There are 13 residues in the CDR3. Per the germline V gene, CDR1 is SGHTA and CDR2 is FQGNSA. CDR3: CASSFGGSAEAFF. The CDR3 coding sequence is TGTGCCAGCAGCTTTGGAGGGTCCGCTGAAGCTTTCTTT.

The chain has TRBV6-5 and TRBJ2-1; 8 bases are shared with TRBD1. The length of the CDR3 is 15 residues. Germline loops: CDR1 MNHEY, CDR2 SVGAGI. After removal of 5 bases from V and 3 bases from J, the junction contained 6 bases not matched to a gene. The chain's CDR3 is CASSPTTGVYNEQFF. The CDR3, as DNA: TGTGCCAGCAGTCCAACGACAGGGGTCTACAATGAGCAGTTCTTC.